The 23 T cell receptor beta chains below all came from one sample that was sequenced in a study of blood T cell repertoires in COVID-19. Measured with immunoSEQ multiplex PCR; TCRdb has only the in-frame clones, and not every one. The sample carries under 250,000 clones, 65% to 90% recorded once. Sequencing input: peripheral blood. Source of these receptors: a woman in her 70s with acute or convalescent COVID-19.

The V gene is TRBV4-3, the J gene TRBJ2-5; D possibly corresponds to TRBD2 (5 bases). The length of the CDR3 is 15 residues. Germline CDR1 LGHNA, CDR2 YSLEER. Trimming took 0 bases from V and 4 from J, leaving 12 bases between them. This chain's CDR3 is CASSQDPRGRETQYF. The CDR3 DNA sequence: TGCGCCAGCAGCCAAGATCCACGTGGGAGAGAGACCCAGTACTTC.

This clone has just a few counts. The gene calls are TRBV5-6 and TRBJ1-6; D gene ambiguous. Trimming removed 1 base at V and 6 bases at J, with 11 bases between. The CDR3 is 15 residues long. The germline V gene encodes CDR1 SGHDT and CDR2 YYEEEE. The CDR3 DNA reads TGTGCCAGCAGCTTGCGGAGGTGGGGTAATTCACCCCTCCACTTT. It is translated as CASSLRRWGNSPLHF. Full variable domain (outside the CDR3, taken from reference TRBV5-6 and TRBJ1-6): DAGVTQSPTHLIKTRGQQVTLRCSPKSGHDTVSWYQQALGQGPQFIFQYYEEEERQRGNFPDRFSGHQFPNYSSELNVNALLLGDSALYLCASSLRRWGNSPLHFGNGTRLTVT.

V and J are TRBV28 and TRBJ1-5, with unresolved D. Germline CDR1 and CDR2: MDHEN and SYDVKM. The V end was cut by 4 bases, the J end by 14 bases, with 12 bases between. The CDR3 has 11 amino acids. CDR3: CASSSQAFKHF. The CDR3 DNA sequence: TGTGCCAGCAGTTCTCAGGCCTTTAAGCATTTT. Full variable domain (rest looked up from reference TRBV28 and TRBJ1-5): DVKVTQSSRYLVKRTGEKVFLECVQDMDHENMFWYRQDPGLGLRLIYFSYDVKMKEKGDIPEGYSVSREKKERFSLILESASTNQTSMYLCASSSQAFKHFGDGTRLSIL.

This chain connects TRBV10-3 to TRBJ1-5, with D perhaps TRBD1 (6 bases). V lost 3 bases and J 5 bases, leaving 8 bases between the germline ends. This CDR3 is 13 amino acids long. Germline assignment: CDR1 ENHRY and CDR2 SYGVKD. The CDR3 reads CAISEGGDQPQHF. In DNA form, the CDR3 reads TGTGCCATCAGTGAAGGGGGTGATCAGCCCCAGCATTTT.

The chain has TRBV9 and TRBJ2-3; no firm D call. The CDR3 spans 15 residues. Germline loops: CDR1 SGDLS, CDR2 YYNGEE. V lost 0 bases to trimming and J lost 4 bases, with 12 bases between them. The CDR3 DNA reads TGTGCCAGCAGCGTAGTACTACCCGGCGCAGATACGCAGTATTTT. It translates to CASSVVLPGADTQYF. The variable domain in full, completed from reference TRBV9 and TRBJ2-3, reads DSGVTQTPKHLITATGQRVTLRCSPRSGDLSVYWYQQSLDQGLQFLIQYYNGEERAKGNILERFSAQQFPDLHSELNLSSLELGDSALYFCASSVVLPGADTQYFGPGTRLTVL.

This clone has a handful of counts. V gene TRBV5-1 combines with J gene TRBJ2-1, with D unclear. V was pared by 2 bases and J by 5 bases, with 8 bases between. CDR1 and CDR2 (germline): SGHRS, YFSETQ. The CDR3 totals 13 residues. The CDR3 reads CASSLSPNNEQFF. DNA for the CDR3: TGCGCCAGCAGCTTAAGCCCCAACAATGAGCAGTTCTTC.

The chain has TRBV4-3 and TRBJ1-2; unclear D gene. The CDR3 sequence is 14 residues long. Germline V gives CDR1 LGHNA, CDR2 YSLEER. V shed 0 bases and J shed 6 bases, with 11 bases lying between them. The CDR3 here is CASSQEFASNGYTF. The CDR3 DNA follows: TGCGCCAGCAGCCAAGAGTTCGCGTCCAATGGCTACACCTTC.

This chain joins TRBV19 and TRBJ1-5; 10 nucleotides agree with TRBD1. Trimming took 5 bases from V and 7 from J; bases not matched to a gene: 11. CDR1 is LNHDA, CDR2 SQIVND, per germline (reference sequence). The CDR3 sequence is 16 residues long. The CDR3 is CASSREGQGIGQPQHF. In DNA, the CDR3 is TGTGCCAGTAGTCGAGAGGGACAGGGGATCGGACAGCCCCAGCATTTT.

V usage is TRBV18 and J usage is TRBJ1-3; TRBD1 matches 8 bases. This CDR3 has 19 residues. In germline, CDR1 is KGHSH, CDR2 LQKENI. With 4 bases clipped from V and 4 bases from J, the junction kept 18 bases outside the gene matches. The CDR3 protein is CASSLRTGFEGGRGNTIYF. The CDR3 region has the DNA TGTGCCAGCTCACTTCGGACAGGGTTTGAAGGAGGCCGAGGAAACACCATATATTTT.

This chain joins TRBV7-2 and TRBJ1-6; tentatively, D is TRBD1 (6 bases). Looked up from germline, CDR1 is SGHTA and CDR2 is FQGNSA. CDR3 length: 14 residues. V lost 1 base, J lost 7 bases, and 8 bases lay in between. This chain's CDR3 is CASSLGTVNSPLHF. In nucleotides, the CDR3 is TGTGCCAGCAGCTTAGGGACAGTGAATTCACCCCTCCACTTT.

Only a few counts were recorded for this clone. The rearrangement uses TRBV5-1 and TRBJ1-1; tentative D call: TRBD1 (6 bases). Germline V gene sequence: CDR1 SGHRS, CDR2 YFSETQ. The CDR3 length is 14 residues. V was pared by 0 bases and J by 4 bases, with 10 bases between. CDR3 nucleotide sequence: TGCGCCAGCAGCTTGGTCTTGGGGGCCACTGAAGCTTTCTTT. This gives the protein CASSLVLGATEAFF.

This clone has just a few counts. The gene calls are TRBV29-1 and TRBJ2-1; a weak D match, TRBD1 (5 bases). This CDR3 is built from 13 residues. Germline V gives CDR1 SQVTM, CDR2 ANQGSEA. V lost 7 bases to trimming and J lost 0 bases, with 10 bases between them. CDR3: CSARGFSYNEQFF. CDR3 DNA: TGCAGCGCAAGGGGTTTCTCCTACAATGAGCAGTTCTTC.

The V gene is TRBV6-4, the J gene TRBJ1-1, with D possibly matching TRBD1 (5 bases). The CDR3 length is 12 residues. Germline CDR1 MRHNA, CDR2 SNTAGT. V was pared by 6 bases and J by 5 bases, with 10 bases between. This CDR3 reads CASRETETEAFF. The CDR3 region has the DNA TGTGCCAGCAGGGAGACAGAAACTGAAGCTTTCTTT.

The chain joins TRBV28 to TRBJ1-1; 7 bases fit TRBD1. This CDR3 is built from 14 residues. The V gene end was trimmed by 6 bases and the J gene end by 1 base; junction bases not matched to a gene: 5. Germline CDR1 and CDR2: MDHEN and SYDVKM. The CDR3: CASRRRTGNTEAFF. CDR3 DNA: TGTGCCAGCAGGAGACGGACAGGGAACACTGAAGCTTTCTTT.

The chain links TRBV29-1 to TRBJ1-1; possible D gene TRBD1, 5 bases. The CDR3 extends over 13 amino acids. The V gene's germline CDR1 is SQVTM and CDR2 ANQGSEA. Deletions cut 4 bases from V and 1 base from J, with 10 bases between. The CDR3 reads CSVVQQGNTEAFF. The CDR3 nucleotides read TGCAGCGTTGTACAGCAGGGGAACACTGAAGCTTTCTTT. The complete variable domain, with remaining parts taken from reference TRBV29-1 and TRBJ1-1, reads SAVISQKPSRDICQRGTSLTIQCQVDSQVTMMFWYRQQPGQSLTLIATANQGSEATYESGFVIDKFPISRPNLTFSTLTVSNMSPEDSSIYLCSVVQQGNTEAFFGQGTRLTVV.

This rearrangement joins TRBV19 to TRBJ1-5; 7 nucleotides line up with TRBD1. The CDR3 sequence is 16 residues long. The V and J ends lost 3 bases and 6 bases, in that order; junction bases with no gene match: 11. From germline, CDR1 is LNHDA and CDR2 SQIVND (reference sequence). CDR3 residues: CASSIVVGGDAQPQHF. The CDR3 DNA follows: TGTGCCAGTAGTATTGTCGTAGGGGGCGACGCTCAGCCCCAGCATTTT.

The chain carries TRBV19 and TRBJ1-5, with D hard to call. The CDR3 is made up of 12 amino acids. Trimming left V 6 bases short and J 5 bases short, with 8 bases between. Germline V gene sequence: CDR1 LNHDA, CDR2 SQIVND (reference sequence). CDR3 region: CASRSGHQPQHF. The CDR3 nucleotides are TGTGCCAGTAGATCTGGGCATCAGCCCCAGCATTTT.

The chain links TRBV19 to TRBJ2-2; 10 positions agree with TRBD2. This CDR3 has 18 residues. V trimming: 8 bases; J trimming: 3 bases; junction bases outside the gene matches: 15. Looked up from germline, CDR1 is LNHDA and CDR2 is SQIVND (reference sequence). For the CDR3, the DNA is TGTGCCAGTTCCCCTACTAGCGGGGTCCTCATTTACACCGGGGAGCTGTTTTTT. Its translation is CASSPTSGVLIYTGELFF.

The chain recombines TRBV4-3 with TRBJ1-5; 9 bases line up with TRBD1. J was trimmed by 8 bases and V by 3 bases; bases with no gene match: 2. The CDR3 runs 13 residues. The germline V gene encodes CDR1 LGHNA and CDR2 YSLEER. The CDR3 sequence is CASSQDRGEPQHF. The CDR3 coding sequence is TGCGCCAGCAGCCAGGACAGGGGTGAGCCCCAGCATTTT.

This chain links TRBV5-5 with TRBJ2-7; 8 bases match TRBD1. This CDR3 is 15 amino acids long. The V segment lost 4 bases and the J segment 6 bases; nucleotides outside the gene matches: 12. Germline V lookup: CDR1 SGHKS, CDR2 YYEKEE (reference sequence). CDR3 nucleotide sequence: TGTGCCAGCAGCATGGGGGGACAGGCCTTGGTCGAGCAGTACTTC. Translating gives CASSMGGQALVEQYF.

V gene TRBV4-1 combines with J gene TRBJ2-1; 12 bases are a match to TRBD1. Germline-derived CDR1 and CDR2 are MGHRA and YSYEKL. The CDR3 loop spans 19 amino acids. Trimming took 3 bases from V and 5 from J; bases not matched to a gene: 14. The CDR3 protein is CASSHVWGTGTGGNNEQFF. CDR3 bases: TGCGCCAGCAGCCACGTTTGGGGGACCGGGACAGGGGGCAACAATGAGCAGTTCTTC.

This rearrangement joins TRBV2 to TRBJ2-7; 9 bases are a match to TRBD1. This CDR3 spans 15 amino acids. Germline-derived CDR1 and CDR2 are SNHLY and FYNNEI. J was trimmed by 2 bases and V by 6 bases; bases with no gene match: 8. The CDR3 region has the DNA TGTGCCAGCAGAGGCCCGGGACAGGGCCCCTACGAGCAGTACTTC. The encoded protein is CASRGPGQGPYEQYF.

This chain connects TRBV5-1 to TRBJ1-1, with D perhaps matching TRBD1 (5 bases). V was pared by 4 bases and J by 0 bases, with 10 bases between. The CDR3 totals 14 residues. The germline CDR1 and CDR2 sequences are SGHRS and YFSETQ. CDR3 loop: CASSPQTVNTEAFF. In DNA, the CDR3 is TGCGCCAGCAGCCCACAGACAGTGAACACTGAAGCTTTCTTT.